This entry concerns a single T cell receptor (beta chain). What it recognizes is unknown. The CDR3 sequence is 14 residues long. CDR1 and CDR2 from the germline V gene are MNHNY and SVGAGI (reference sequence). After removal of 6 bases from V and 7 bases from J, the junction contained 5 bases not matched to a gene. The data belong to a study of cytomegalovirus exposure and HLA in healthy donors. The overall study: Early release data held about 92 million unique TCRs from HLA-typed donors. Study results and caveats: Among the sequence variants, a highly shared cluster was likely an artifact of sequencing. Beyond CMV serostatus, there was no information to go on about immune exposure.

The PCR contained 60 Vbeta and 13 Jbeta primers. TCRdb's copy holds only in-frame clones and misses some; the assay was immunoSEQ multiplex PCR. The table includes about 130,000 clones, approximately 68% detected once. This clonotype originated in a man under 40 in good health and CMV-seropositive. V and J are TRBV6-6 and TRBJ2-7; 14 bases agree with TRBD2. Sequenced input: PBMCs. The CDR3: CASRGTSGSVEQYF. The CDR3 nucleotides read TGTGCCAGCAGGGGGACTAGCGGGAGCGTAGAGCAGTACTTC.